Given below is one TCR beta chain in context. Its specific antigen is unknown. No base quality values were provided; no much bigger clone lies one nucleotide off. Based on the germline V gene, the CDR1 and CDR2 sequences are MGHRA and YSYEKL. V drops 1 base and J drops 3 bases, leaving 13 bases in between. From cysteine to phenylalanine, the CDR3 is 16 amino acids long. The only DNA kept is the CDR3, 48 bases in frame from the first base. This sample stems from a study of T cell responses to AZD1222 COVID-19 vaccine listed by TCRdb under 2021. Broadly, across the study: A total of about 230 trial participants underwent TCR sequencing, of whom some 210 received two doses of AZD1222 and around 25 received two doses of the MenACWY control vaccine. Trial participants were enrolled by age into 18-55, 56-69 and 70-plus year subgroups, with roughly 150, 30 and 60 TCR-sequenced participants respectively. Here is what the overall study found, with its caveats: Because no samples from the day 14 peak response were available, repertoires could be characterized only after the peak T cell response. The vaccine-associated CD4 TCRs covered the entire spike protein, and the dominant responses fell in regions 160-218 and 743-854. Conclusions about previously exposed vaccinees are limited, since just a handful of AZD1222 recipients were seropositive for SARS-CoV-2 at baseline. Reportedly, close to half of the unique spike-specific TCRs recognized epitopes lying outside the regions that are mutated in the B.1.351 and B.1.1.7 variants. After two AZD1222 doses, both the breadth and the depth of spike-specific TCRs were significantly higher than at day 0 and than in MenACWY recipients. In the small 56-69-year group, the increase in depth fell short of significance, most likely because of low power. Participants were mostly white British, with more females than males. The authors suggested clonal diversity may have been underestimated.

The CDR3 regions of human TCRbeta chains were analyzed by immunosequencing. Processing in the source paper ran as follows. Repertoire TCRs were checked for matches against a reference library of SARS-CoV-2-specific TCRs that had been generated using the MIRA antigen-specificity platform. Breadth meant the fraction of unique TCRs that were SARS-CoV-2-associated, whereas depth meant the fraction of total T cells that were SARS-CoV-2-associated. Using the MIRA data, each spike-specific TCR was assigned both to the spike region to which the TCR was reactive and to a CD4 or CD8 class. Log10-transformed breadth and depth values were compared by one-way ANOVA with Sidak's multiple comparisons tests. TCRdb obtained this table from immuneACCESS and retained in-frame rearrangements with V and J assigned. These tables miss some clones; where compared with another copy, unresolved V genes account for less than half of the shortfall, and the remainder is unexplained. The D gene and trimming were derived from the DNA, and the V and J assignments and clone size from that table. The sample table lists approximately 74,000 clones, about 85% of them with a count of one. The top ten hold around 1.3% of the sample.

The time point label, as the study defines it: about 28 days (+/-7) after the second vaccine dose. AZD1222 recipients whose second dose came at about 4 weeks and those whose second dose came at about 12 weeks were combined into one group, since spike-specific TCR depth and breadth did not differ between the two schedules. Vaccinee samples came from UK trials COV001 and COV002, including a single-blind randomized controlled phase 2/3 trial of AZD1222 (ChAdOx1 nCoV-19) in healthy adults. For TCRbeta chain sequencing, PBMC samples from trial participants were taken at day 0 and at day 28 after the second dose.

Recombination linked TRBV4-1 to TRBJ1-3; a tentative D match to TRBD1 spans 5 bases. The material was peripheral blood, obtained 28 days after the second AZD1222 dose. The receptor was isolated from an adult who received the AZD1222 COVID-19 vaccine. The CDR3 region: CASSQVGTRVGNTIYF. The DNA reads TGCGCCAGCAGCCAAGTGGGGACCAGGGTTGGAAACACCATATATTTT.